The present entry profiles one T cell receptor (beta chain) with its context. Antigen specificity is unknown. Sequencing used immunoSEQ multiplex PCR; TCRdb keeps in-frame clones, though not all of them. There are 2.3 million or so clones in the sample; 85% to 95% occur only once, and 0.39% lies in the top ten. The sample comes from a study of shared clonotypes between healthy human individuals. About the study: The plates for each donor numbered three CD4 naive, three CD4 memory, two CD8 naive and one CD8 memory. Study-wide points: Tissue TCR repertoires likely differ from these blood-only repertoires.

HIV-negative, healthy adults without recent acute infections or vaccinations were the donors. The CDR3 is 15 residues long. CDR1 SQVTM and CDR2 ANQGSEA come from the germline V gene. Trimming took 0 bases from V and 7 from J; bases not matched to a gene: 8. Specimen: naive CD4+ T cells from PBMCs. Sample subset: CD45RA+ positively selected. The chain recombines TRBV29-1 with TRBJ2-1; TRBD2 matches at 8 bases. This TCR derives from a man younger than 30 in good health. Some clones in this sample may be carry-over from other donors' samples. In nucleotides, the CDR3 is TGCAGCGTTGAAGATCGGGGGACTAGGAGGAATGAGCAGTTCTTC. Residues: CSVEDRGTRRNEQFF.